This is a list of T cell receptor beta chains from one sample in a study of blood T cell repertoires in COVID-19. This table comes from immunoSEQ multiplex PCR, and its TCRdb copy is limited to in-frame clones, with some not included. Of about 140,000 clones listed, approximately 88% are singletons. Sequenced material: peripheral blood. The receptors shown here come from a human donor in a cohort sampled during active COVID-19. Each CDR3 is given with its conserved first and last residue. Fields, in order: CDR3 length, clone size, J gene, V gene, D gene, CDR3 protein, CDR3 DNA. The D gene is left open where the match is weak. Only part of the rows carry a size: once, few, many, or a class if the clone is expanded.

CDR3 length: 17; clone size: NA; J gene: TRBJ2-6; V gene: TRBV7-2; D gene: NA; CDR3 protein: CASSLGWSMRGANVLTF; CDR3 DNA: TGTGCCAGCAGTTTAGGGTGGTCTATGAGGGGGGCCAACGTCCTGACTTTC
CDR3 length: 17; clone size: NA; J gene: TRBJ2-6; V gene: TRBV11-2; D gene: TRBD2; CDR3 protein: CASSLLAGGRGANVLTF; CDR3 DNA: TGTGCCAGCAGCTTACTAGCGGGGGGGCGTGGGGCCAACGTCCTGACTTTC
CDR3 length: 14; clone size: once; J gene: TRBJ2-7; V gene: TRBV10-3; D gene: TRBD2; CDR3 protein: CAISGGGGRNEQYF; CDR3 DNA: TGTGCCATCAGTGGAGGCGGGGGGAGGAACGAGCAGTACTTC
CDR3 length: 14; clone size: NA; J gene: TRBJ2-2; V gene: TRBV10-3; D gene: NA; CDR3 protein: CAISESTVLGELFF; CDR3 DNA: TGTGCCATCAGTGAGTCGACAGTGCTCGGGGAGCTGTTTTTT
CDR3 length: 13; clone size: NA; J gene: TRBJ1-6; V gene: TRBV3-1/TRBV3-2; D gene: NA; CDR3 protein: CASGGGTTSPLHF; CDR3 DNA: TGTGCCAGCGGGGGGGGGACTACTTCACCCCTCCACTTT
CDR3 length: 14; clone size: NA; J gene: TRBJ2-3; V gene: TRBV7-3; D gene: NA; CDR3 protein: CASSSKARPDTQYF; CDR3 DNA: TGTGCCAGCAGCTCGAAAGCTAGGCCCGATACGCAGTATTTT
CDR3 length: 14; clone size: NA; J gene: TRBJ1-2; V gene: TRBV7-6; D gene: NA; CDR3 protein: CASSPGQWDYGYTF; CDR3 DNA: TGTGCCAGCAGCCCCGGACAGTGGGACTATGGCTACACCTTC
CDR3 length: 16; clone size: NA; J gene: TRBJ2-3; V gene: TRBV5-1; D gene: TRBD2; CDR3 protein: CASSLATSGSTDTQYF; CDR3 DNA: TGCGCCAGCAGCTTGGCCACTAGCGGTAGCACAGATACGCAGTATTTT
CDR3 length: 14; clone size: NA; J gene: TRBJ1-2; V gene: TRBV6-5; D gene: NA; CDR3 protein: CASKAGGVSYGYTF; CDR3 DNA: TGTGCCAGCAAGGCTGGGGGCGTATCCTATGGCTACACCTTC
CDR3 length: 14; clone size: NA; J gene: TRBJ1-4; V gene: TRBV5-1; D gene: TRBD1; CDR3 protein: CASRSGTGGGKLFF; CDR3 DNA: TGCGCCAGCAGGTCCGGGACAGGGGGCGGAAAACTGTTTTTT
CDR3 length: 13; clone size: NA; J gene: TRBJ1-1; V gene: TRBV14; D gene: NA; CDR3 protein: CASSQQMNTEAFF; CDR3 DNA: TGTGCCAGCAGCCAACAGATGAACACTGAAGCTTTCTTT
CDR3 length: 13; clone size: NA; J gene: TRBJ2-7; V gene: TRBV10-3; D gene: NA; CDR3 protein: CAINRGRTYEQYF; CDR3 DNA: TGTGCCATCAATCGAGGACGGACATACGAGCAGTACTTC
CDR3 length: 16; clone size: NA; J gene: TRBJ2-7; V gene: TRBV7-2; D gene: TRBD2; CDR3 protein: CASSLLGGVLSYEQYF; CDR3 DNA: TGTGCCAGCAGTTTATTGGGGGGGGTACTGAGCTACGAGCAGTACTTC
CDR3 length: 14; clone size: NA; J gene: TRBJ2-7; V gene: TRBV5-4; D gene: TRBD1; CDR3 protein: CASSFGQGMGEQYF; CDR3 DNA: TGTGCCAGCAGCTTCGGACAGGGGATGGGCGAGCAGTACTTC